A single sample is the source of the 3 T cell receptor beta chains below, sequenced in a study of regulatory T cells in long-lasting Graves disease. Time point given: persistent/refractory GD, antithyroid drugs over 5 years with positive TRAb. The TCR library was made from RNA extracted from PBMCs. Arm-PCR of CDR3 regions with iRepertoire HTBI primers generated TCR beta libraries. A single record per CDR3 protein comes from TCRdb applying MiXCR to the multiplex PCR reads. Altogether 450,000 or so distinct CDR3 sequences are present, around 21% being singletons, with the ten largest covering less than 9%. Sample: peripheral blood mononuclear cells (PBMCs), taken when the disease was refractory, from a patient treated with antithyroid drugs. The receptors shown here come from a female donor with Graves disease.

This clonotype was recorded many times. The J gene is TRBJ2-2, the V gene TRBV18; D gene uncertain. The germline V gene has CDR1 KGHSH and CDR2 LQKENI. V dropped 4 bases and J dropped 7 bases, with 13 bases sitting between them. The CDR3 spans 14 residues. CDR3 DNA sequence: TGTGCCAGCTCACAGTTTGGCGCCAACGGGGAGCTGTTTTTT. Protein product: CASSQFGANGELFF.

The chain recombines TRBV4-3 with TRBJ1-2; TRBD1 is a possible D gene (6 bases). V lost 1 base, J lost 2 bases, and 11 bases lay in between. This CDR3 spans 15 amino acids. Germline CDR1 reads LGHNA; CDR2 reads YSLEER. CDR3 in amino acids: CASSQATGTNYGYTF. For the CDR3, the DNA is TGCGCCAGCAGCCAAGCGACAGGTACCAACTATGGCTACACCTTC.

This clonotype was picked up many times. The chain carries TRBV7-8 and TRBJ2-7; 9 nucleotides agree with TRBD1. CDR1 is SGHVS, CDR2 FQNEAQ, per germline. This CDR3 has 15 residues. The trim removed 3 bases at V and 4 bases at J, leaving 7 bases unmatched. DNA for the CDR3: TGTGCCAGCAGCTTCGAAGGGACAGGGTCATACGAGCAGTACTTC. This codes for CASSFEGTGSYEQYF.